Presented here are 11 T cell receptor beta chains from one specimen sequenced in a study of control samples from healthy donors and cancer patients. Sequencing was performed with immunoSEQ multiplex PCR; in TCRdb, only in-frame clones are kept and a portion is missing. The sample records 150,000 to 200,000 clones, approximately 90% being singletons. The sample taken for sequencing was blood. The receptor set was obtained from a man younger than 40 in good health.

This clone was found a few times. The chain recombines TRBV6-5 with TRBJ1-4; 7 bases fit TRBD1. This CDR3 has 12 residues. V gave up 2 bases and J gave up 13 bases; unmatched junction bases: 4. Germline V CDR1 and CDR2: MNHEY, SVGAGI. DNA of the CDR3: TGTGCCAGCAGTTACGACAGGGTGAGACTGTTTTTT. As protein: CASSYDRVRLFF.

J is TRBJ1-1 and V is TRBV28; perhaps TRBD1 as D (5 bases). Deletions cut 6 bases from V and 11 bases from J, with 16 bases between. The germline V gene encodes CDR1 MDHEN and CDR2 SYDVKM. CDR3 size: 12 residues. DNA of the CDR3: TGTGCCAGCAGAAACCTGGGGGGGTTTGCTTTCTTT. This codes for CASRNLGGFAFF.

This sequence joins TRBV27 and TRBJ1-1; the D is unclear. V gave up 0 bases and J gave up 3 bases, with 11 bases separating them. The CDR3 covers 15 residues. Per the germline V gene, CDR1 is MNHEY and CDR2 is SMNVEV (reference sequence). CDR3 DNA sequence: TGTGCCAGCAGTTTATCCCAGGCATGGGACACTGAAGCTTTCTTT. Amino acids: CASSLSQAWDTEAFF.

The chain recombines TRBV2 with TRBJ1-2; a possible D gene is TRBD1 (6 bases). There are 14 residues in the CDR3. The V end was cut by 0 bases, the J end by 6 bases, with 11 bases between. Germline-derived CDR1 and CDR2 are SNHLY and FYNNEI. DNA for the CDR3: TGTGCCAGCAGTGAAGCATGGGGGCTAGATGGCTACACCTTC. This sequence encodes CASSEAWGLDGYTF.

This clone has a handful of counts. Different DNA sequences within this sample yield the same CDR3. V is TRBV7-2 and J is TRBJ2-3; 10 nucleotides line up with TRBD2. Germline V CDR1 and CDR2: SGHTA, FQGNSA. V shed 1 base, J shed 0 bases, and the junction held 7 bases outside the gene matches. CDR3 length: 18 residues. The CDR3 DNA follows: TGTGCCAGCAGCTTAGATGGTCAGCGGGGGGGAAGCACAGATACGCAGTATTTT. This encodes CASSLDGQRGGSTDTQYF. The full variable domain, rest sourced from reference TRBV7-2 and TRBJ2-3, is GAGVSQSPSNKVTEKGKDVELRCDPISGHTALYWYRQSLGQGLEFLIYFQGNSAPDKSGLPSDRFSAERTGGSVSTLTIQRTQQEDSAVYLCASSLDGQRGGSTDTQYFGPGTRLTVL.

The genes are TRBV7-9 and TRBJ2-1; either TRBD1 or TRBD2 may fit D (5 bases each). This CDR3 contains 15 residues. V lost 2 bases and J 0 bases, leaving 8 bases between the germline ends. Germline values: CDR1 SEHNR, CDR2 FQNEAQ (reference sequence). The CDR3 is CASSLTGGSYNEQFF. The DNA for the CDR3 is TGTGCCAGCAGCTTAACAGGAGGCTCCTACAATGAGCAGTTCTTC.

The chain couples TRBV3-1 (or the pseudogene TRBV3-2) to TRBJ1-1; D is uncertain. The germline gives CDR1 LGHDT, CDR2 YNNKEL (reference sequence). The CDR3 is 14 amino acids. Deletions cut 4 bases from V and 2 bases from J, with 11 bases between. CDR3: CASSLWKGNTEAFF. For the CDR3, the DNA is TGTGCCAGCAGCCTGTGGAAGGGTAACACTGAAGCTTTCTTT.

The rearrangement links TRBV19 to TRBJ1-1; D is possibly TRBD1 (6 bases). Germline CDR1 reads LNHDA; CDR2 reads SQIVND (reference sequence). The CDR3 has 17 residues. V lost 0 bases and J lost 0, with 14 bases in between. The chain's CDR3 is CASSIEPGHHMNTEAFF. The CDR3 DNA reads as TGTGCCAGTAGTATAGAACCGGGACACCACATGAACACTGAAGCTTTCTTT.

The rearrangement links TRBV9 to TRBJ2-3; maybe TRBD1 (6 bases). Trimming stripped 3 bases from V and 4 bases from J, with 6 bases between. Germline V gene sequence: CDR1 SGDLS, CDR2 YYNGEE. The CDR3 consists of 12 residues. The CDR3 sequence: CASSEGADTQYF. CDR3 bases: TGTGCCAGCAGCGAGGGGGCAGATACGCAGTATTTT.

The chain employs TRBV9 and TRBJ1-2; tentatively, D is TRBD1 (5 bases). Germline V gene lookup returns CDR1 SGDLS and CDR2 YYNGEE. V lost 1 base to trimming and J lost 9 bases, with 16 bases between them. The CDR3 is 14 amino acids. The CDR3 protein is CASSVSGQASSYTF. DNA for the CDR3: TGTGCCAGCAGCGTATCAGGGCAGGCCTCGAGCTACACCTTC.

In its sample, this clone was seen a few times. The genes are TRBV6-6 and TRBJ2-1, with 15 bases fitting TRBD2. CDR1 is MNHNY, CDR2 SVGAGI, per germline (reference sequence). There are 14 residues in the CDR3. With V trimmed by 5 bases and J by 8 bases, 1 base remained unmatched. The CDR3 sequence: CASSGLAGGHEQFF. CDR3 coding DNA: TGTGCCAGCAGTGGACTAGCGGGAGGGCATGAGCAGTTCTTC.